The 19 T cell receptor beta chains reported below all come from one sample, sequenced in a study of cytomegalovirus exposure and HLA in healthy donors. Use of 60 Vbeta and 13 Jbeta primers characterized the PCR. Assay used: immunoSEQ multiplex PCR; TCRdb lists only in-frame clones, some missing. The sample lists 130,000 to 150,000 clones, more than 70% occurring once. The sample was PBMCs. The receptors stem from a male donor in good health and CMV-seropositive.

The chain combines TRBV7-2 with TRBJ2-7; no clear D. Germline CDR1 and CDR2: SGHTA and FQGNSA. This CDR3 has 14 amino acids. Between the trimmed V and J ends, which lost 5 bases and 0 bases, there was a span of 11 bases. CDR3: CASSLTGSSYEQYF. The DNA for the CDR3 is TGTGCCAGCAGCCTAACCGGGTCCTCCTACGAGCAGTACTTC.

In DNA form, the CDR3 reads TGTGCCAGCTCACCAGAGGCAGGGAACGAACAGCCCCAGCATTTT. Translating it yields CASSPEAGNEQPQHF. This chain links TRBV18 with TRBJ1-5; weak D call: TRBD1 (5 bases). The CDR3 sequence is 15 residues long. Per germline, CDR1 KGHSH and CDR2 LQKENI. V gave up 2 bases and J gave up 7 bases, with 15 bases separating them. Full variable domain (missing parts from reference TRBV18 and TRBJ1-5): NAGVMQNPRHLVRRRGQEARLRCSPMKGHSHVYWYRQLPEEGLKFMVYLQKENIIDESGMPKERFSAEFPKEGPSILRIQQVVRGDSAAYFCASSPEAGNEQPQHFGDGTRLSIL.

The J gene is TRBJ2-2, the V gene TRBV7-6; unclear D gene. Trimming stripped 7 bases from V and 2 bases from J, with 11 bases between. CDR1 and CDR2 from the germline V gene are SGHVS and FNYEAQ. The CDR3 consists of 14 residues. The CDR3 nucleotides are TGTGCCAGCATGCAGTCTGTTAACACCGGGGAGCTGTTTTTT. Translating gives CASMQSVNTGELFF.

The chain employs TRBV11-3 and TRBJ2-7; D call uncertain. V lost 1 base and J 3 bases, leaving 10 bases between the germline ends. There are 14 residues in the CDR3. Germline values: CDR1 SGHNT, CDR2 YENEEA. The CDR3, as DNA: TGTGCCAGCAGCTTAGTTTGGGCCTACTACGAGCAGTACTTC. This encodes CASSLVWAYYEQYF.

The chain carries TRBV5-1 and TRBJ2-1; 10 bases fit TRBD2. J lost 6 bases, V lost 2 bases, and 8 bases had no gene match. Per germline, CDR1 SGHRS and CDR2 YFSETQ. There are 16 residues in the CDR3. CDR3 bases: TGCGCCAGCAGCTTAGGGATAGCGGGAGGACCCAATGAGCAGTTCTTC. It encodes CASSLGIAGGPNEQFF.

The rearrangement uses TRBV5-1 and TRBJ2-1; TRBD2 agrees at 10 bases. Germline-derived CDR1 and CDR2 are SGHRS and YFSETQ. CDR3 size: 17 residues. Unmatched junction bases numbered 12, after V lost 2 bases and J lost 7 bases. This chain's CDR3 is CASSFASGGPRENEQFF. The CDR3 bases are TGCGCCAGCAGCTTCGCTAGCGGGGGTCCGAGGGAAAATGAGCAGTTCTTC.

This clone has a handful of counts. Within the sample, other DNA sequences also encode this same CDR3. The V and J genes are TRBV6-1 and TRBJ1-5; D is undetermined. Trimming left V 1 base short and J 4 bases short, with 8 bases between. Germline V gene lookup returns CDR1 MNHNS and CDR2 SASEGT. The CDR3 spans 14 residues. The CDR3 protein is CASSEGPRNQPQHF. The CDR3 bases are TGTGCCAGCAGTGAAGGGCCGAGGAATCAGCCCCAGCATTTT.

The chain has TRBV9 and TRBJ2-1; 10 bases align to TRBD2. CDR3 length equals 16 residues. Germline values: CDR1 SGDLS, CDR2 YYNGEE. Trimming took 4 bases from V and 7 from J; bases not matched to a gene: 11. In nucleotides, the CDR3 is TGTGCCAGCAGCCAATCGGGGCTAGCGGGAGTTAATGAGCAGTTCTTC. Encoded protein: CASSQSGLAGVNEQFF.

The chain employs TRBV9 and TRBJ2-5, with D possibly matching TRBD1 (5 bases). V lost 6 bases to trimming and J lost 1 base, with 10 bases between them. Germline values: CDR1 SGDLS, CDR2 YYNGEE. This CDR3 is built from 13 residues. The CDR3 sequence is CASTGDSQETQYF. The CDR3, as DNA: TGTGCCAGCACCGGAGACAGCCAAGAGACCCAGTACTTC.

The chain links TRBV10-3 to TRBJ2-3; D might be TRBD2 (7 bases). CDR1 is ENHRY and CDR2 is SYGVKD in the germline V gene. This CDR3 has 14 residues. Trimming stripped 5 bases from V and 4 bases from J, with 13 bases between. CDR3 region: CAISLGGGPDTQYF. The CDR3 nucleotides are TGTGCCATCAGTTTGGGGGGGGGCCCAGATACGCAGTATTTT.

The V gene is TRBV10-3, the J gene TRBJ1-2, with a weak D call TRBD1 (5 bases). This CDR3 has 12 residues. Germline-derived CDR1 and CDR2 are ENHRY and SYGVKD. V was trimmed by 11 bases and J by 8 bases, leaving 18 bases between them. In DNA, the CDR3 is TGTGCCTCCACGGAGGGGCGTAGAGGCTACACCTTC. This gives the protein CASTEGRRGYTF.

A single count supports this clone. The chain carries TRBV6-1 and TRBJ2-2; D remains unclear. V was pared by 7 bases and J by 6 bases, with 12 bases between. This CDR3 has 13 residues. Per germline, CDR1 MNHNS and CDR2 SASEGT. The CDR3 sequence: CASKHRVSGELFF. In DNA form, the CDR3 reads TGTGCCAGCAAGCACCGAGTATCCGGGGAGCTGTTTTTT.

V and J are TRBV6-1 and TRBJ2-2; possible D gene TRBD2, 5 bases. This CDR3 is built from 14 residues. Germline-derived CDR1 and CDR2 are MNHNS and SASEGT. Trimming pared 5 bases from V and 1 base from J, leaving 8 bases between. The CDR3 sequence is CASSSAGNTGELFF. CDR3 coding DNA: TGTGCCAGCAGTTCGGCGGGGAACACCGGGGAGCTGTTTTTT.

This sequence joins TRBV21-1 and TRBJ1-6; the table's D call TRBD1 went unverified against the DNA. TRBV21-1 is a recognized pseudogene. The CDR3 is 16 amino acids. The CDR3: CASGLQVGGYNSPLHF. CDR3 DNA sequence: TGTGCCAGCGGATTACAGGTGGGCGGATATAATTCACCCCTCCACTTT.

The rearrangement uses TRBV13 and TRBJ1-4; the D gene is possibly TRBD1 (5 bases). The CDR3 has 14 residues. V was shortened by 0 bases and J by 7 bases, with 9 bases between the two germline ends. Germline V lookup: CDR1 PRHDT, CDR2 FYEKMQ (reference sequence). The CDR3 DNA follows: TGTGCCAGCAGCTTAGGGACAGCAGGTGAAAAACTGTTTTTT. It translates to CASSLGTAGEKLFF.

This chain links TRBV30 with TRBJ2-5, with D possibly TRBD2 on 5 matching bases. Trimming removed 2 bases from V and 2 bases from J, with 9 bases in between. CDR1 and CDR2 (germline): GTSNPN, SVGIG (reference sequence). The CDR3 is made up of 13 amino acids. CDR3 loop: CAWSRGFQETQYF. The CDR3, as DNA: TGTGCCTGGAGTCGGGGATTTCAAGAGACCCAGTACTTC.

J is TRBJ1-5 and V is TRBV2; TRBD1 matches 7 bases. CDR1 SNHLY and CDR2 FYNNEI come from the germline V gene. The junction had 13 bases not matched to a gene; V was cut back by 6 bases and J by 5 bases. The CDR3 has 16 amino acids. The CDR3: CASRDRYRGVDQPQHF. Written as DNA, the CDR3 is TGTGCCAGCAGGGACCGGTACAGGGGTGTGGATCAGCCCCAGCATTTT.

This clone was observed a handful of times. The rearrangement uses TRBV6-5 and TRBJ1-1; 8 nucleotides match TRBD1. Trimming cost V 4 bases and J 5 bases; bases outside gene matches: 6. The CDR3 is made up of 14 amino acids. Germline CDR1 and CDR2: MNHEY and SVGAGI. CDR3 DNA sequence: TGTGCCAGCAGTTCCCGGACAGGGAAGACTGAAGCTTTCTTT. This sequence encodes CASSSRTGKTEAFF.

The J gene is TRBJ2-7, the V gene TRBV5-6; 8 nucleotides agree with TRBD2. The CDR3 is made up of 15 amino acids. With 5 bases clipped from V and 3 bases from J, the junction kept 10 bases outside the gene matches. CDR1 SGHDT and CDR2 YYEEEE come from the germline V gene. CDR3 nucleotides: TGTGCCAGCAGTTCTGAAGGTGGGACTAGCTACGAGCAGTACTTC. This encodes CASSSEGGTSYEQYF.